The 13 T cell receptor beta chains listed next were all sequenced from one sample in a study of PD-1 blockade in classical Hodgkin lymphoma. TCRdb keeps only in-frame clones here, not all; method: immunoSEQ multiplex PCR. The sample holds some 26,000 clones; over 80% are singletons and the top ten take under 2%. Exposure to brentuximab vedotin varied, and each patient had relapsed following autologous stem cell transplantation. Magnetic negative selection purified CD4+ T cells from thawed PBMCs. This specimen was CD4+ T cells from blood, taken at baseline. The receptors derive from a human donor with classical Hodgkin lymphoma.

V is TRBV27 and J is TRBJ1-3; D is perhaps TRBD1 (5 bases). Germline V gene sequence: CDR1 MNHEY, CDR2 SMNVEV (reference sequence). Trimming took 5 bases from V and 4 from J, leaving 24 bases between them. This CDR3 contains 18 residues. Here the CDR3 DNA reads TGTGCCAGCAGTCCCCAAGGATTTGAGGGGCTTGGGGGAAACACCATATATTTT. Its translation is CASSPQGFEGLGGNTIYF.

V is TRBV30 and J is TRBJ2-1, with 12 bases matching TRBD2. The CDR3 has 15 residues. Looked up from germline, CDR1 is GTSNPN and CDR2 is SVGIG (reference sequence). The ends lost 6 bases at V and 11 bases at J; junction bases unmatched: 14. CDR3 in DNA: TGTGCCTGTGCTAACAATGGACTAGCGGGGAATAAGCAGTTCTTC. Translating gives CACANNGLAGNKQFF.

The CDR3 sequence: CASSLDGGANTGELFF. DNA for the CDR3: TGCGCCAGCAGCTTGGACGGGGGCGCGAACACCGGGGAGCTGTTTTTT. The chain employs TRBV5-1 and TRBJ2-2; either TRBD1 or TRBD2 may fit D (6 bases each). CDR1 SGHRS and CDR2 YFSETQ come from the germline V gene. The V end lost 0 bases, the J end lost 0 bases, and 9 bases lay between the germline ends. The CDR3 spans 16 residues.

V is TRBV7-9 and J is TRBJ1-5, with 8 bases identical to TRBD1. Germline V gene lookup returns CDR1 SEHNR and CDR2 FQNEAQ (reference sequence). The J segment lost 5 bases and the V segment lost 8 bases, leaving 8 bases of the junction unmatched. The CDR3 runs 14 residues. CDR3 in amino acids: CASESGTGDQPQHF. CDR3 coding DNA: TGTGCCAGCGAATCCGGGACAGGTGATCAGCCCCAGCATTTT.

The chain is built from TRBV9 and TRBJ2-2; 9 bases line up with TRBD1. CDR1 SGDLS and CDR2 YYNGEE come from the germline V gene. This CDR3 is built from 14 residues. V lost 3 bases and J lost 6; bases outside the gene matches: 3. The CDR3 reads CASSDRTGAGELFF. DNA of the CDR3: TGTGCCAGCAGCGACCGGACAGGGGCCGGGGAGCTGTTTTTT.

V is TRBV7-6 and J is TRBJ2-1; 8 bases are shared with TRBD1. CDR3 size: 16 residues. Germline V gene sequence: CDR1 SGHVS, CDR2 FNYEAQ. The ends lost 1 base at V and 4 bases at J; junction bases unmatched: 6. The CDR3 sequence: CASSLGVGQEYNEQFF. The CDR3 DNA reads TGTGCCAGCAGCTTAGGTGTGGGACAGGAGTACAATGAGCAGTTCTTC.

The chain combines TRBV9 with TRBJ1-2, with D unclear. This CDR3 is 17 amino acids long. From germline, CDR1 is SGDLS and CDR2 YYNGEE. The V gene lost 0 bases and the J gene lost 1 base, with 16 bases spanning the gap. CDR3 region: CASSVGGWQSLNYGYTF. The CDR3 DNA is TGTGCCAGCAGCGTAGGCGGGTGGCAGTCCCTTAACTATGGCTACACCTTC.

The gene calls are TRBV2 and TRBJ1-5; no clear D. Germline V CDR1 and CDR2: SNHLY, FYNNEI. The V and J ends lost 1 base and 5 bases respectively, with 9 bases between them. This CDR3 contains 14 residues. As DNA, the CDR3 is TGTGCCAGCAGTGAAGTTTCCGATTATCAGCCCCAGCATTTT. Its protein product is CASSEVSDYQPQHF.

The chain couples TRBV25-1 to TRBJ1-2; the match to TRBD1 covers 9 bases. After removal of 1 base from V and 5 bases from J, the junction contained 8 bases not matched to a gene. The V gene's germline CDR1 is MGHDK and CDR2 SYGVNS. CDR3 length equals 16 residues. DNA of the CDR3: TGTGCCAGCAGTGAATTCGGGACAGGGAGTGGGTATGGCTACACCTTC. Its translation: CASSEFGTGSGYGYTF.

The chain combines TRBV12-5 with TRBJ1-2; D gene uncertain. V lost 0 bases and J 8 bases, leaving 10 bases between the germline ends. Germline assignment: CDR1 LGHNT and CDR2 FRNRAP. The CDR3 spans 13 residues. The CDR3: CASGLVPLGGYTF. The CDR3 DNA reads as TGTGCTAGTGGTTTGGTCCCGTTGGGCGGCTACACCTTC.

The chain joins TRBV20-1 to TRBJ2-3; TRBD2 agrees at 14 bases. With 6 bases clipped from V and 15 bases from J, the junction kept 5 bases outside the gene matches. The germline V gene has CDR1 DFQATT and CDR2 SNEGSKA (reference sequence). The CDR3 runs to 11 residues. The DNA for the CDR3 is TGCAGTGCAAGACTAGCGGGGGGGTATTATTTT. This codes for CSARLAGGYYF.

The V and J genes are TRBV11-2 and TRBJ1-2; no clear D. Deletions cut 0 bases from V and 3 bases from J, with 8 bases between. This CDR3 comprises 14 residues. Germline CDR1 reads SGHAT; CDR2 reads FQNNGV. CDR3 coding DNA: TGTGCCAGCAGCTTAGATAGCCTTTACTATGGCTACACCTTC. Protein sequence: CASSLDSLYYGYTF.

The chain uses TRBV11-2 and TRBJ2-3; tentative D call: TRBD1 (6 bases). CDR1 and CDR2 (germline): SGHAT, FQNNGV. The CDR3 has 15 residues. Trimming cost V 2 bases and J 0 bases, with 9 bases left between them. The CDR3 bases are TGTGCCAGCAGCTTACAGGGGATTAGCACAGATACGCAGTATTTT. Encoded protein: CASSLQGISTDTQYF.